These T cell receptor beta chains were read from a single sample in a study of blood T cells in healthy people across ages. TCRdb called the 5' RACE reads again in MiXCR, with one record for every CDR3 protein. Of about 580,000 distinct CDR3 sequences detected, under 55% appear once; the ten largest clones hold under 30%. The sample taken for sequencing was blood. These TCRs come from a man aged 80 or over in good health. Each CDR3 is given with its conserved first and last residue. The D gene is left open where the match is weak. For some rows the clone size is stated as once, few or many, or as a class when expanded; others skip it.

D gene: TRBD2
V gene: TRBV7-2
clone size: -
J gene: TRBJ2-7
CDR3 DNA: TGTGCCAGCAACCCCAGCGGGGGGTCACGGAACGAGCAGTACTTC
CDR3 protein: CASNPSGGSRNEQYF

D gene: TRBD1
V gene: TRBV7-2
clone size: -
J gene: TRBJ2-5
CDR3 DNA: TGTGCCAGCAGCTCCCTCCACAGGGGGAGACCCCAAGAGACCCAGTACTTC
CDR3 protein: CASSSLHRGRPQETQYF

D gene: -
V gene: TRBV4-1
clone size: -
J gene: TRBJ2-2
CDR3 DNA: TGCGCCAGCAACCAAGACGCGACCTTCCCCACCGGGGAGCTGTTTTTT
CDR3 protein: CASNQDATFPTGELFF

D gene: TRBD2
V gene: TRBV9
clone size: many
J gene: TRBJ2-1
CDR3 DNA: TGTGCCAGCAGCGTAGATAGCGGGAGGCCCAATGAGCAGTTCTTC
CDR3 protein: CASSVDSGRPNEQFF

D gene: -
V gene: TRBV11-3
clone size: -
J gene: TRBJ2-1
CDR3 DNA: TGTGCCAGCAGCCAAAGGGGTTACAATGAGCAGTTCTTC
CDR3 protein: CASSQRGYNEQFF

D gene: TRBD2
V gene: TRBV7-2
clone size: many
J gene: TRBJ2-3
CDR3 DNA: TGTGCCAGCAGCTTAGGTAGCGGGAGAGGCGGAGATACGCAGTATTTT
CDR3 protein: CASSLGSGRGGDTQYF

D gene: -
V gene: TRBV6-6
clone size: many
J gene: TRBJ1-2
CDR3 DNA: TGTGCCAGCAGTTTGGGGGAGTCGGGCTATGGCTACACCTTC
CDR3 protein: CASSLGESGYGYTF

D gene: TRBD1
V gene: TRBV5-1
clone size: -
J gene: TRBJ2-1
CDR3 DNA: TGCGCCAGCAGCGTGACAGGGGAGGTCTCCTACAATGAGCAGTTCTTC
CDR3 protein: CASSVTGEVSYNEQFF

D gene: TRBD2
V gene: TRBV6-6
clone size: -
J gene: TRBJ2-1
CDR3 DNA: TGTGCCAGCAGACTAGCGGGGATACAAGAGACCCAGTTCTTC
CDR3 protein: CASRLAGIQETQFF

D gene: TRBD2
V gene: TRBV6-5
clone size: -
J gene: TRBJ2-1
CDR3 DNA: TGTGCCAGCAGTTACTCCCGGACTAGCGGGGGGGAACCCTCCTACAATGAGCAGTTCTTC
CDR3 protein: CASSYSRTSGGEPSYNEQFF

D gene: -
V gene: TRBV25-1
clone size: -
J gene: TRBJ2-1
CDR3 DNA: TGTGCCAGTACAGGGTTCTACAATGAGCAGTTCTTC
CDR3 protein: CASTGFYNEQFF

D gene: -
V gene: TRBV7-2
clone size: -
J gene: TRBJ2-1
CDR3 DNA: TGTGCCAGCAGCTCATCAGGGGTTCGTAATGAGCAGTTCTTC
CDR3 protein: CASSSSGVRNEQFF

D gene: -
V gene: TRBV24-1
clone size: few
J gene: TRBJ2-1
CDR3 DNA: TGTGCCACCAGTGCCGTAGGGTTGCTGGGCAATGAGCAGTTCTTC
CDR3 protein: CATSAVGLLGNEQFF

D gene: -
V gene: TRBV5-1
clone size: few
J gene: TRBJ2-7
CDR3 DNA: TGCGCCAGCAGCTTGTTGGGGAACGAGCAGTACTTC
CDR3 protein: CASSLLGNEQYF

D gene: -
V gene: TRBV4-3
clone size: -
J gene: TRBJ1-1
CDR3 DNA: TGCGCCAGCAGCCAAGATTATTTGGGTTTCACTGAAGCTTTCTTT
CDR3 protein: CASSQDYLGFTEAFF

D gene: TRBD2
V gene: TRBV6-1
clone size: -
J gene: TRBJ2-1
CDR3 DNA: TGTGCCAGCAGTGAGGAGACTAGCAAGTGGTTCTTC
CDR3 protein: CASSEETSKWFF

D gene: TRBD2
V gene: TRBV7-9
clone size: -
J gene: TRBJ2-5
CDR3 DNA: TGTGCCAGCAGCTTAATGGGACTAGCGGAAGAGACCCAGTACTTC
CDR3 protein: CASSLMGLAEETQYF

D gene: TRBD2
V gene: TRBV20-1
clone size: -
J gene: TRBJ2-5
CDR3 DNA: TGCAGTGCCGCGGGGACTAGTGCCTGGTACCAAGAGACCCAGTACTTC
CDR3 protein: CSAAGTSAWYQETQYF

D gene: TRBD2
V gene: TRBV20-1
clone size: -
J gene: TRBJ2-5
CDR3 DNA: TGCAGTGCTAGTGATCCCGGGACTAGCGTTGAGACCCAGTACTTC
CDR3 protein: CSASDPGTSVETQYF

D gene: -
V gene: TRBV14
clone size: -
J gene: TRBJ2-7
CDR3 DNA: TGTGCCAGCGGAGAGGGGGGACTTCGCGAGCAGTACTTC
CDR3 protein: CASGEGGLREQYF

D gene: -
V gene: TRBV7-9
clone size: -
J gene: TRBJ2-1
CDR3 DNA: TGTGCCAGCAGCGAGGGGGGTGAGCAGTTCTTC
CDR3 protein: CASSEGGEQFF

D gene: TRBD1
V gene: TRBV9
clone size: -
J gene: TRBJ2-3
CDR3 DNA: TGTGCCAGCAGCCCAGTGGCGGGACAGGGTTCAGATACGCAGTATTTT
CDR3 protein: CASSPVAGQGSDTQYF

D gene: -
V gene: TRBV4-1
clone size: -
J gene: TRBJ1-2
CDR3 DNA: TGCGCCAGCAGCCAAGCGGAGGGGTTACCTTATGGCTACACCTTC
CDR3 protein: CASSQAEGLPYGYTF

D gene: -
V gene: TRBV28
clone size: -
J gene: TRBJ2-7
CDR3 DNA: TGTGCCAGCAGGCTAGCGAGACCCTACGAGCAGTACTTC
CDR3 protein: CASRLARPYEQYF

D gene: TRBD2
V gene: TRBV20-1
clone size: -
J gene: TRBJ2-5
CDR3 DNA: TGCAGTGCTAGACATCCTAGCGGGGGGGCCAGAGAGACCCAGTACTTC
CDR3 protein: CSARHPSGGARETQYF

D gene: -
V gene: TRBV4-2
clone size: few
J gene: TRBJ2-5
CDR3 DNA: TGTGCCAGCAGCTACGGGACGACGAGGCCGGAGACCCAGTACTTC
CDR3 protein: CASSYGTTRPETQYF

D gene: TRBD1
V gene: TRBV30
clone size: -
J gene: TRBJ1-4
CDR3 DNA: TGTGCCTGGAGTCCAGGGGGGAGCTCTAATGAAAAACTGTTTTTT
CDR3 protein: CAWSPGGSSNEKLFF

D gene: -
V gene: TRBV20-1
clone size: -
J gene: TRBJ2-1
CDR3 DNA: TGCAGTGCCCCCAAGTGGGGGGTTACCAATGAGCAGTTCTTC
CDR3 protein: CSAPKWGVTNEQFF

D gene: -
V gene: TRBV27
clone size: -
J gene: TRBJ2-7
CDR3 DNA: TGTGCCAGCAGTTCCTTCTTCAGACCAGGGGACGAGCAGTACTTC
CDR3 protein: CASSSFFRPGDEQYF

D gene: -
V gene: TRBV20-1
clone size: -
J gene: TRBJ2-1
CDR3 DNA: TGCAGTGCTAGAGATCCCGACCCACGGGGCTCCTACAATGAGCAGTTCTTC
CDR3 protein: CSARDPDPRGSYNEQFF

D gene: -
V gene: TRBV6-5
clone size: few
J gene: TRBJ1-1
CDR3 DNA: TGTGCCAGCAAAATAACACTGGGAAACACTGAAGCTTTCTTT
CDR3 protein: CASKITLGNTEAFF

D gene: -
V gene: TRBV7-7
clone size: -
J gene: TRBJ2-1
CDR3 DNA: TGTGCTAGCAGCCGCCGGCTAGATTCCCATGAGCAGTTCTTC
CDR3 protein: CASSRRLDSHEQFF

D gene: TRBD1
V gene: TRBV5-1
clone size: -
J gene: TRBJ2-5
CDR3 DNA: TGCGCCAGCAGAAGGACAGGCCCAGGGGTTGGGGAGACCCAGTACTTC
CDR3 protein: CASRRTGPGVGETQYF

D gene: TRBD1
V gene: TRBV12-3/TRBV12-4
clone size: -
J gene: TRBJ2-2
CDR3 DNA: TGTGCCAGCATCCTAAGGGGGCGGGCCGGGGAGCTGTTTTTT
CDR3 protein: CASILRGRAGELFF

D gene: -
V gene: TRBV20-1
clone size: -
J gene: TRBJ1-1
CDR3 DNA: TGCAGTGCTCCCCTGGGGGGGTCCACTGAAGCTTTCTTT
CDR3 protein: CSAPLGGSTEAFF

D gene: -
V gene: TRBV10-3
clone size: -
J gene: TRBJ2-3
CDR3 DNA: TGTGCCATCAGTGACCTGGACAGAATAAGCACAGATACGCAGTATTTT
CDR3 protein: CAISDLDRISTDTQYF

D gene: -
V gene: TRBV7-2
clone size: -
J gene: TRBJ1-1
CDR3 DNA: TGTGCCAGCAGCTTATACGTCAGCCTCACTGAAGCTTTCTTT
CDR3 protein: CASSLYVSLTEAFF

D gene: -
V gene: TRBV29-1
clone size: few
J gene: TRBJ1-1
CDR3 DNA: TGCAGCGCTCTCGGGGCCACTATGAACACTGAAGCTTTCTTT
CDR3 protein: CSALGATMNTEAFF

D gene: TRBD2
V gene: TRBV4-3
clone size: -
J gene: TRBJ2-3
CDR3 DNA: TGCGCCAGCAGCCAAAGGACTAGCGGTACTAGCACAGATACGCAGTATTTT
CDR3 protein: CASSQRTSGTSTDTQYF

D gene: -
V gene: TRBV20-1
clone size: -
J gene: TRBJ2-1
CDR3 DNA: TGCAGTGCTAGAGTCAGCACAGGAATCAGCTCCTACAATGAGCAGTTCTTC
CDR3 protein: CSARVSTGISSYNEQFF